The entry below describes one T cell receptor (beta chain). Its antigen is undetermined. This sample is drawn from a study of T cell responses to AZD1222 COVID-19 vaccine. Study-level results: Unmutated variant regions are reportedly the target of nearly half of TCRs that are spike-specific. Along spike, vaccine-associated CD4 TCRs were found throughout, with dominance at 160-218 and 743-854.

Repertoires were generated with immunoSEQ multiplex PCR, while TCRdb's copy carries only in-frame clones and drops some. Of approximately 84,000 clones in the sample, 83% were seen once. Germline V gene data show CDR1 as SGHDN and CDR2 as FVKESK. The CDR3 has 12 residues. The V gene lost 1 base and the J gene lost 5 bases, with 5 bases spanning the gap. This TCR was sampled from an adult who received the AZD1222 COVID-19 vaccine. The sequencing used peripheral blood, collected 28 days after the second AZD1222 dose. The chain recombines TRBV14 with TRBJ1-2; D is undetermined. The CDR3 loop reads CASSQVGYGYTF. DNA for the CDR3: TGTGCCAGCAGCCAAGTGGGGTATGGCTACACCTTC.